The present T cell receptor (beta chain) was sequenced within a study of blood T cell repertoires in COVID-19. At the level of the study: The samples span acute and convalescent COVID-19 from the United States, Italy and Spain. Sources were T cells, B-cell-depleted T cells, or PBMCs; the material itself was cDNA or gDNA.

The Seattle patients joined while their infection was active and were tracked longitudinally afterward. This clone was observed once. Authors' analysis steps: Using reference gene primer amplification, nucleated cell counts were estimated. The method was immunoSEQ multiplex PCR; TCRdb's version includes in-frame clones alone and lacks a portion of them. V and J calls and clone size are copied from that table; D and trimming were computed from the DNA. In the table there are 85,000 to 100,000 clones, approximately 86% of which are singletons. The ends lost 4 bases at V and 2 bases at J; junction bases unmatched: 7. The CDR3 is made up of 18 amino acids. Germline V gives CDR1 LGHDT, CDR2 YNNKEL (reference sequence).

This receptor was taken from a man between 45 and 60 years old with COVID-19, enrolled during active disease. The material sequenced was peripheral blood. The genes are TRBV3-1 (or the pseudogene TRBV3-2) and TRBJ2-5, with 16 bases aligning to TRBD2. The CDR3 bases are TGTGCCAGCAGCCCCGGGACTAGCGGGGGGGCTACTCAAGAGACCCAGTACTTC. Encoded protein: CASSPGTSGGATQETQYF.